This TCR beta chain emerged from a study of blood T cell repertoires in COVID-19. Sequenced by immunoSEQ multiplex PCR; TCRdb stores in-frame clones only, minus some. The sample includes tens of thousands of clones, about 78% of them seen just once. Sequencing input: peripheral blood. The origin of this receptor is a man older than 75 with acute or convalescent COVID-19.

The CDR3 nucleotides are TGTGCCAGCAGTGCCAACATGGGGGCAGCTAATGAAAAACTGTTTTTT. Its translation is CASSANMGAANEKLFF. The V call is TRBV2, the J call TRBJ1-4; D is perhaps TRBD1 (6 bases). In germline, CDR1 is SNHLY, CDR2 FYNNEI. V was shortened by 4 bases and J by 3 bases, with 15 bases between the two germline ends. The length of the CDR3 is 16 residues.